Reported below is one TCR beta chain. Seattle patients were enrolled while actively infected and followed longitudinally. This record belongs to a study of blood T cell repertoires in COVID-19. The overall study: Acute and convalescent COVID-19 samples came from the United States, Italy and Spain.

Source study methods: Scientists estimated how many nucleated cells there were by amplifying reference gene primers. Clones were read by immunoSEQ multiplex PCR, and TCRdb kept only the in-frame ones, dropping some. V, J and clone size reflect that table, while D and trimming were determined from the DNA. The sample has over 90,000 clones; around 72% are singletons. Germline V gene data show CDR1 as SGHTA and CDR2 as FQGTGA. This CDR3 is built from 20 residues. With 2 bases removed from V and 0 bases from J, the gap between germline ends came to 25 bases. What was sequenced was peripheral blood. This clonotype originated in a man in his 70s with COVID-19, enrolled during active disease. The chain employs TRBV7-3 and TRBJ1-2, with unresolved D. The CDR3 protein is CASSLFGLRSWAQSNYGYTF. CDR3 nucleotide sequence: TGTGCCAGCAGCTTATTTGGCCTGAGATCCTGGGCCCAATCTAACTATGGCTACACCTTC.